Only one count was recorded for the clone carrying this T cell receptor (beta chain). Assay used: immunoSEQ multiplex PCR; TCRdb lists only in-frame clones, some missing. The sample has around 83,000 clones, over 75% seen once. J gave up 3 bases and V 4 bases, and 6 bases lay outside the gene matches. The germline V gene encodes CDR1 LNHDA and CDR2 SQIVND (reference sequence). The CDR3 totals 15 residues. This entry comes from a study of OX40 agonist ivuxolimab in advanced cancers. The sample was CD4+ or CD8+ T cells sorted from blood, taken in a trial of the OX40 agonist ivuxolimab. This TCR was recovered from an adult with an advanced solid tumor such as melanoma, head and neck, liver or kidney cancer. This rearrangement joins TRBV19 to TRBJ2-7; TRBD2 agrees at 10 bases. This CDR3 is CASSKRLAGDYEQYF. The CDR3 nucleotides read TGTGCCAGTAGTAAAAGACTAGCGGGCGACTACGAGCAGTACTTC.